This entry lists 20 T cell receptor beta chains sequenced from one sample in a study of OX40 agonist ivuxolimab in advanced cancers. Generated by immunoSEQ multiplex PCR, the TCRdb table keeps only in-frame clones and is missing some. This table has fewer than 80,000 clones, roughly nine tenths appearing once. Here the sequenced sample was CD4+ or CD8+ T cells sorted from blood, taken in a trial of the OX40 agonist ivuxolimab. The receptors were sampled from an adult with an advanced solid tumor such as melanoma, head and neck, liver or kidney cancer.

The chain recombines TRBV5-1 with TRBJ2-4; D is tentatively TRBD1 or TRBD2 (5 bases each). The germline V gene encodes CDR1 SGHRS and CDR2 YFSETQ. Between the trimmed V and J ends, which lost 0 bases and 3 bases, there was a span of 10 bases. This CDR3 is 15 amino acids long. The CDR3 here is CASSLGGYDKNIQYF. The CDR3 bases are TGCGCCAGCAGCTTGGGGGGGTACGACAAAAACATTCAGTACTTC.

Only one count was recorded for this clone. The V call is TRBV7-9, the J call TRBJ2-4; D possibly corresponds to TRBD2 (6 bases). CDR1 SEHNR and CDR2 FQNEAQ come from the germline V gene (reference sequence). The CDR3 covers 15 residues. V lost 6 bases and J 0 bases, leaving 12 bases between the germline ends. Here the CDR3 reads CASSRSGVAKNIQYF. As DNA, the CDR3 is TGTGCCAGCAGTCGTAGCGGAGTAGCCAAAAACATTCAGTACTTC.

V and J are TRBV28 and TRBJ2-7; D unclear. The CDR3 covers 13 residues. Germline CDR1 MDHEN, CDR2 SYDVKM. Trimming shortened V by 11 bases and J by 0 bases, and 14 bases separated the two germline ends. CDR3 nucleotides: TGTGCCTTTAGGCCGGGCAGCTCCTACGAGCAGTACTTC. This gives the protein CAFRPGSSYEQYF.

This clone was seen only once. The V gene is TRBV10-2, the J gene TRBJ1-4, with D unclear. V lost 2 bases, J lost 10 bases, and 17 bases lay in between. This CDR3 comprises 15 residues. Germline V gene data show CDR1 as WSHSY and CDR2 as SAAADI. The CDR3 sequence: CASSEPREARGKLFF. The DNA for the CDR3 is TGCGCCAGCAGTGAGCCGAGGGAGGCCCGGGGAAAACTGTTTTTT.

This chain links TRBV29-1 with TRBJ1-2, with unresolved D. V was shortened by 6 bases and J by 1 base, with 21 bases between the two germline ends. This CDR3 spans 16 amino acids. CDR1 and CDR2 from the germline V gene are SQVTM and ANQGSEA. The CDR3 sequence: CSVSPRGLGVNYGYTF. CDR3 bases: TGCAGCGTGTCACCCCGGGGTCTCGGCGTTAACTATGGCTACACCTTC. Based on the CDR3 plus reference TRBV29-1 and TRBJ1-2, the full variable domain is SAVISQKPSRDICQRGTSLTIQCQVDSQVTMMFWYRQQPGQSLTLIATANQGSEATYESGFVIDKFPISRPNLTFSTLTVSNMSPEDSSIYLCSVSPRGLGVNYGYTFGSGTRLTVV.

This chain joins TRBV30 and TRBJ2-2; a possible D gene is TRBD2 (5 bases). CDR3 size: 12 residues. Germline loops: CDR1 GTSNPN, CDR2 SVGIG (reference sequence). The V and J ends lost 3 bases and 8 bases respectively, with 10 bases between them. CDR3 sequence (DNA): TGTGCCTGGAGGGACTTACGAGGGGAGCTGTTTTTT. Translation: CAWRDLRGELFF. The full variable domain, with the rest looked up from reference TRBV30 and TRBJ2-2, is SQTIHQWPATLVQPVGSPLSLECTVEGTSNPNLYWYRQAAGRGLQLLFYSVGIGQISSEVPQNLSASRPQDRQFILSSKKLLLSDSGFYLCAWRDLRGELFFGEGSRLTVL.

The chain has TRBV6-6 and TRBJ1-2, with D uncertain. CDR3 size: 12 residues. The germline CDR1 and CDR2 sequences are MNHNY and SVGAGI (reference sequence). Trimming cost V 10 bases and J 4 bases, with 13 bases left between them. As DNA, the CDR3 is TGTGCCACCCGCCGACCCCCCTATGGCTACACCTTC. Translated: CATRRPPYGYTF.

The rearrangement uses TRBV5-4 and TRBJ2-5; TRBD2 might be the D (6 bases). CDR1 is SGHNT and CDR2 is YYREEE in the germline V gene (reference sequence). CDR3 size: 14 residues. V was clipped by 3 bases and J by 3 bases, with 12 bases between them. The CDR3 spells CASSSLGGEETQYF. The CDR3 nucleotides are TGTGCCAGCAGCTCCCTGGGGGGAGAAGAGACCCAGTACTTC. The full variable domain, its missing parts supplied by reference TRBV5-4 and TRBJ2-5, is ETGVTQSPTHLIKTRGQQVTLRCSSQSGHNTVSWYQQALGQGPQFIFQYYREEENGRGNFPPRFSGLQFPNYSSELNVNALELDDSALYLCASSSLGGEETQYFGPGTRLLVL.

The rearrangement uses TRBV6-1 and TRBJ1-4; tentative D call: TRBD1 (6 bases). The CDR3 consists of 15 residues. The germline V and J ends were trimmed by 6 bases and 5 bases, with 16 bases remaining between them. Germline lookup yields CDR1 MNHNS and CDR2 SASEGT. In DNA form, the CDR3 reads TGTGCCAGCAGCCCCTTTAGGGGGACAAATGAAAAACTGTTTTTT. Its protein is CASSPFRGTNEKLFF.

The rearrangement links TRBV7-9 to TRBJ1-1; no clear D gene. V lost 4 bases, J lost 1 base, and 10 bases lay in between. The CDR3 consists of 14 residues. From germline, CDR1 is SEHNR and CDR2 FQNEAQ (reference sequence). CDR3 protein: CASSSRGGNTEAFF. CDR3 sequence (DNA): TGTGCCAGCAGCTCCCGGGGAGGGAACACTGAAGCTTTCTTT.

V is TRBV28 and J is TRBJ1-2; possible D gene TRBD1, 6 bases. Trimming cost V 7 bases and J 4 bases, with 19 bases left between them. CDR1 MDHEN and CDR2 SYDVKM come from the germline V gene. CDR3 length: 15 amino acids. CDR3 residues: CASNVGGGRSYGYTF. CDR3 sequence (DNA): TGTGCCAGCAACGTTGGCGGGGGCAGGTCCTATGGCTACACCTTC.

The chain has TRBV21-1 and TRBJ2-7. TRBV21-1 constitutes a pseudogene. This CDR3 spans 10 amino acids. The CDR3 DNA follows: TGTGCCAGCAGCGCCTACGAGCAGTACTTC. It specifies CASSAYEQYF.

This clone was detected only a few times. The rearrangement links TRBV4-2 to TRBJ1-5, with 9 bases identical to TRBD1. The J segment lost 5 bases and the V segment lost 4 bases, leaving 6 bases of the junction unmatched. The CDR3 loop spans 15 amino acids. The germline V gene encodes CDR1 LGHNA and CDR2 YNFKEQ. This CDR3 reads CASSLGTGLDQPQHF. CDR3 coding DNA: TGTGCCAGCAGCCTGGGGACAGGGTTGGATCAGCCCCAGCATTTT.

CDR3 sequence reads: CASSLDYEQYF. The CDR3 nucleotides are TGTGCCAGCTCACTCGACTACGAGCAGTACTTC. J is TRBJ2-7 and V is TRBV18; D ambiguous. The CDR3 is 11 amino acids. Trimming pared 4 bases from V and 3 bases from J, leaving 4 bases between. CDR1 is KGHSH and CDR2 is LQKENI in the germline V gene.

V gene TRBV6-5 combines with J gene TRBJ2-3, with D perhaps TRBD2 (6 bases). This CDR3 is built from 14 residues. The V and J ends lost 6 bases and 5 bases respectively, with 15 bases between them. The germline V gene has CDR1 MNHEY and CDR2 SVGAGI. CDR3 sequence reads: CASRTAGLGDTQYF. CDR3 nucleotide sequence: TGTGCCAGCAGGACAGCGGGTTTGGGAGATACGCAGTATTTT.

This sequence joins TRBV19 and TRBJ1-4; maybe TRBD1 (5 bases). V lost 5 bases and J 5 bases, leaving 15 bases between the germline ends. This CDR3 is 15 amino acids long. Germline CDR1 and CDR2: LNHDA and SQIVND (reference sequence). The CDR3 DNA is TGTGCCAGTAGTCTCTATGGGGCCACGAATGAAAAACTGTTTTTT. As protein: CASSLYGATNEKLFF. Full variable domain (remainder filled in from reference TRBV19 and TRBJ1-4): DGGITQSPKYLFRKEGQNVTLSCEQNLNHDAMYWYRQDPGQGLRLIYYSQIVNDFQKGDIAEGYSVSREKKESFPLTVTSAQKNPTAFYLCASSLYGATNEKLFFGSGTQLSVL.

This chain connects TRBV11-1 to TRBJ1-2; 7 bases agree with TRBD1. Germline values: CDR1 SGHAT, CDR2 FQDESV (reference sequence). J lost 7 bases, V lost 0 bases, and 2 bases had no gene match. This CDR3 region has 13 residues. The CDR3 sequence is CASSLARGTGYTF. DNA of the CDR3: TGTGCCAGCAGCTTAGCCAGGGGGACTGGCTACACCTTC.

The rearrangement uses TRBV11-2 and TRBJ2-3, with D unresolved. Trimming shortened V by 1 base and J by 2 bases, and 13 bases separated the two germline ends. Germline CDR1 reads SGHAT; CDR2 reads FQNNGV. CDR3 length equals 16 residues. The CDR3 loop is CASSLGVRQATDTQYF. The CDR3, as DNA: TGTGCCAGCAGCTTAGGTGTCAGACAAGCCACAGATACGCAGTATTTT.

V is TRBV2 and J is TRBJ2-1, with D unclear. Germline CDR1 is SNHLY and CDR2 is FYNNEI. Trimming pared 8 bases from V and 0 bases from J, leaving 5 bases between. This CDR3 region has 12 residues. The CDR3 spells CASRSSYNEQFF. For the CDR3, the DNA is TGTGCCAGCCGATCCTCCTACAATGAGCAGTTCTTC.

This chain joins TRBV6-1 and TRBJ2-5, with D possibly being TRBD2 (7 bases). The CDR3 spans 13 residues. Germline CDR1 reads MNHNS; CDR2 reads SASEGT. This CDR3 is CASGVGGRETQYF. In nucleotides, the CDR3 is TGTGCTTCCGGCGTGGGGGGGCGGGAGACCCAGTACTTC.